This passage covers 31 T cell receptor beta chains from one sample sequenced in a study of OX40 agonist ivuxolimab in advanced cancers. Profiling relied on immunoSEQ multiplex PCR, and the TCRdb table lists in-frame clones only, not all of them. The sample lists 30,000 to 45,000 clones; around 87% were seen once. This specimen consisted of CD4+ or CD8+ T cells sorted from blood, obtained in a trial of the OX40 agonist ivuxolimab. The receptors originated from an adult with an advanced solid tumor such as melanoma, head and neck, liver or kidney cancer.

The chain is built from TRBV19 and TRBJ2-1; 12 nucleotides line up with TRBD2. V dropped 5 bases and J dropped 9; count of bases not matched to a gene: 11. This CDR3 region has 16 residues. Looked up from germline, CDR1 is LNHDA and CDR2 is SQIVND (reference sequence). The CDR3 protein is CASSSLAGGSRGEQFF. The DNA of the CDR3 is TGTGCCAGTAGTTCGCTAGCGGGAGGGTCTAGGGGTGAGCAGTTCTTC.

CDR3 nucleotide sequence: TGTGCCAGCAGTGAGTGGGGAGGCAATGAGCAGTTCTTC. It encodes CASSEWGGNEQFF. The chain is built from TRBV2 and TRBJ2-1; D might be TRBD2 (6 bases). The CDR3 totals 13 residues. Germline CDR1 and CDR2: SNHLY and FYNNEI. V dropped 3 bases and J dropped 6 bases, with 9 bases sitting between them. Full variable domain (missing parts from reference TRBV2 and TRBJ2-1): EPEVTQTPSHQVTQMGQEVILRCVPISNHLYFYWYRQILGQKVEFLVSFYNNEISEKSEIFDDQFSVERPDGSNFTLKIRSTKLEDSAMYFCASSEWGGNEQFFGPGTRLTVL.

The chain has TRBV18 and TRBJ2-7; D is perhaps TRBD1 (6 bases). CDR1 is KGHSH and CDR2 is LQKENI in the germline V gene. The CDR3 consists of 14 residues. V lost 3 bases and J lost 0, with 9 bases in between. Here the CDR3 reads CASSPGQTSYEQYF. DNA for the CDR3: TGTGCCAGCTCACCCGGACAGACCTCCTACGAGCAGTACTTC.

The V and J genes are TRBV14 and TRBJ2-1; tentative D call: TRBD2 (6 bases). The CDR3 runs 15 residues. V was cut by 4 bases and J by 8 bases, with 18 bases left in between. Germline V gene data show CDR1 as SGHDN and CDR2 as FVKESK. This CDR3 reads CASSLQAGRAHEQFF. The CDR3 nucleotides are TGTGCCAGCAGCCTGCAGGCGGGGCGGGCCCATGAGCAGTTCTTC.

The chain has TRBV30 and TRBJ2-5; possibly TRBD2 for D (5 bases). The ends were cut back, 5 bases at V and 4 bases at J, with 11 bases in the middle. This CDR3 is 12 amino acids long. Germline V gives CDR1 GTSNPN, CDR2 SVGIG (reference sequence). CDR3: CAWEGGGETQYF. Here the CDR3 DNA reads TGTGCCTGGGAAGGAGGCGGAGAGACCCAGTACTTC.

A few counts support this clone. The chain recombines TRBV5-6 with TRBJ1-2; 9 nucleotides line up with TRBD1. V shed 3 bases, J shed 7 bases, and the junction held 7 bases outside the gene matches. The CDR3 spans 14 residues. Germline V gives CDR1 SGHDT, CDR2 YYEEEE. Here the CDR3 reads CASSSRTGAAGYTF. CDR3 bases: TGTGCCAGCAGCTCTCGGACAGGGGCGGCTGGCTACACCTTC.

This clone was counted a few times. The chain carries TRBV5-6 and TRBJ1-2; TRBD1 might be the D (5 bases). V was cut by 3 bases and J by 8 bases, with 14 bases left in between. This CDR3 has 13 residues. Germline CDR1 is SGHDT and CDR2 is YYEEEE. This CDR3 is CASSYQIRGGYTF. CDR3 in DNA: TGTGCCAGCAGCTACCAAATTCGGGGCGGCTACACCTTC.

The V call is TRBV19, the J call TRBJ2-3; 13 nucleotides agree with TRBD2. This CDR3 has 19 amino acids. Germline CDR1 and CDR2: LNHDA and SQIVND (reference sequence). Losses at the gene ends were 4 bases for V and 0 bases for J; bases not matched to a gene: 10. The CDR3 nucleotides are TGTGCCAGTAGTAAAGAAAGGACTAGCGGGGGTGCTAGCACAGATACGCAGTATTTT. This encodes CASSKERTSGGASTDTQYF.

This rearrangement joins TRBV15 to TRBJ2-3, with TRBD2 matching 7 bases. Per germline, CDR1 LNHNV and CDR2 YYDKDF (reference sequence). V was pared by 10 bases and J by 0 bases, with 10 bases of the junction left unmatched. The CDR3 length is 15 residues. The CDR3 DNA reads as TGTGCCATCGCGGGAGACCTACCTAGCACAGATACGCAGTATTTT. This sequence encodes CAIAGDLPSTDTQYF.

This clone is a singleton in its sample. This chain connects TRBV7-2 to TRBJ1-4; tentatively, D is TRBD1 (5 bases). Trimming shortened V by 5 bases and J by 4 bases, and 17 bases separated the two germline ends. This CDR3 contains 16 residues. Germline V gene sequence: CDR1 SGHTA, CDR2 FQGNSA. CDR3 sequence: CASSPGLSSFNEKLFF. The CDR3 bases are TGTGCCAGCAGCCCGGGGCTTAGTTCCTTTAATGAAAAACTGTTTTTT.

The chain links TRBV28 to TRBJ1-5; D perhaps matches TRBD1 (6 bases). Between the trimmed V and J ends, which lost 4 bases and 2 bases, there was a span of 15 bases. CDR3 size: 16 residues. CDR1 is MDHEN, CDR2 SYDVKM, per germline. CDR3 in DNA: TGTGCCAGCAGTTCGGCAGGGGTCGACGGCAATCAGCCCCAGCATTTT. Translation: CASSSAGVDGNQPQHF.

The CDR3 sequence: CAWSVGHTNTEAFF. The CDR3 bases are TGTGCCTGGAGTGTAGGGCATACGAACACTGAAGCTTTCTTT. The chain carries TRBV30 and TRBJ1-1; D ambiguous. Trimming shortened V by 0 bases and J by 1 base, and 9 bases separated the two germline ends. Looked up from germline, CDR1 is GTSNPN and CDR2 is SVGIG (reference sequence). The CDR3 length is 14 residues.

This clone was seen more than once but under ten times. V usage is TRBV5-1 and J usage is TRBJ1-5; D is unresolved. The CDR3 length is 15 residues. The V gene lost 4 bases and the J gene lost 0 bases, with 11 bases spanning the gap. CDR1 is SGHRS and CDR2 is YFSETQ in the germline V gene. CDR3 in amino acids: CASSPGSNSNQPQHF. The CDR3 region has the DNA TGCGCCAGCAGCCCTGGTAGCAATAGCAATCAGCCCCAGCATTTT. Based on the CDR3 plus reference TRBV5-1 and TRBJ1-5, the full variable domain is KAGVTQTPRYLIKTRGQQVTLSCSPISGHRSVSWYQQTPGQGLQFLFEYFSETQRNKGNFPGRFSGRQFSNSRSEMNVSTLELGDSALYLCASSPGSNSNQPQHFGDGTRLSIL.

Here the CDR3 reads CASSFTPSVFSDGYTF. The DNA of the CDR3 is TGTGCCAGCAGTTTTACCCCATCGGTCTTTTCGGATGGCTACACCTTC. The rearrangement links TRBV6-4 to TRBJ1-2; unclear D gene. The V end was cut by 5 bases, the J end by 6 bases, with 22 bases between. Germline CDR1 reads MRHNA; CDR2 reads SNTAGT. The CDR3 is made up of 16 amino acids.

This chain uses TRBV7-8 with TRBJ2-1; D is possibly TRBD2 (6 bases). The CDR3 length is 16 residues. Germline CDR1 is SGHVS and CDR2 is FQNEAQ. The V end was cut by 1 base, the J end by 3 bases, with 13 bases between. The CDR3 sequence: CASSLGRERNYNEQFF. As DNA, the CDR3 is TGTGCCAGCAGCTTAGGACGGGAGCGAAACTACAATGAGCAGTTCTTC.

The chain joins TRBV2 to TRBJ1-5; 9 bases agree with TRBD1. The CDR3 length is 12 residues. From germline, CDR1 is SNHLY and CDR2 FYNNEI. The ends lost 9 bases at V and 6 bases at J; junction bases unmatched: 3. The CDR3 is CASTGGPQPQHF. The CDR3 DNA is TGTGCCAGTACAGGGGGCCCTCAGCCCCAGCATTTT.

This chain joins TRBV7-9 and TRBJ2-5, with unresolved D. Trimming left V 1 base short and J 2 bases short, with 11 bases between. CDR1 SEHNR and CDR2 FQNEAQ come from the germline V gene (reference sequence). CDR3 length equals 15 residues. DNA for the CDR3: TGTGCCAGCAGCTTAGTAGGATCAAATCAAGAGACCCAGTACTTC. It translates to CASSLVGSNQETQYF. Supplemented by reference TRBV7-9 and TRBJ2-5, the full variable domain reads DTGVSQNPRHKITKRGQNVTFRCDPISEHNRLYWYRQTLGQGPEFLTYFQNEAQLEKSRLLSDRFSAERPKGSFSTLEIQRTEQGDSAMYLCASSLVGSNQETQYFGPGTRLLVL.

This clone appeared a single time. The gene calls are TRBV7-2 and TRBJ2-6; no reliable D call. The CDR3 contains 15 residues. CDR1 and CDR2 (germline): SGHTA, FQGNSA. The germline V and J ends were trimmed by 1 base and 2 bases, with 6 bases remaining between them. In DNA form, the CDR3 reads TGTGCCAGCAGCTTAGGGTGGACTGGGGCCAACGTCCTGACTTTC. Its protein product is CASSLGWTGANVLTF. The full variable domain, with the rest looked up from reference TRBV7-2 and TRBJ2-6, is GAGVSQSPSNKVTEKGKDVELRCDPISGHTALYWYRQSLGQGLEFLIYFQGNSAPDKSGLPSDRFSAERTGGSVSTLTIQRTQQEDSAVYLCASSLGWTGANVLTFGAGSRLTVL.

V and J are TRBV29-1 and TRBJ1-1; TRBD1 aligns across 8 bases. CDR3 length: 14 residues. The germline CDR1 and CDR2 sequences are SQVTM and ANQGSEA. Trimming removed 7 bases from V and 4 bases from J; junction bases left unmatched: 11. CDR3 nucleotides: TGCAGCGGATACTTTACAGGGGGATTCACTGAAGCTTTCTTT. Residues: CSGYFTGGFTEAFF.

V gene TRBV28 combines with J gene TRBJ2-5; D may be TRBD1 or TRBD2 (7 bases each). Germline CDR1 and CDR2: MDHEN and SYDVKM. The CDR3 totals 13 residues. V was clipped by 11 bases and J by 2 bases, with 15 bases between them. The CDR3 bases are TGTGCCGGGGCCAGGGGGGGTCAAGAGACCCAGTACTTC. The encoded protein is CAGARGGQETQYF.

This chain joins TRBV14 and TRBJ2-3; D uncertain. The length of the CDR3 is 16 residues. Deletions cut 1 base from V and 1 base from J, with 12 bases between. The germline V gene has CDR1 SGHDN and CDR2 FVKESK. As DNA, the CDR3 is TGTGCCAGCAGCCAAGGGCGGAGTCCGGGCACAGATACGCAGTATTTT. It is translated as CASSQGRSPGTDTQYF.

This clone occurred once. The V call is TRBV6-5, the J call TRBJ1-4; possibly TRBD1 for D (5 bases). V was cut by 2 bases and J by 12 bases, with 16 bases left in between. The CDR3 spans 14 residues. The germline CDR1 and CDR2 sequences are MNHEY and SVGAGI. Here the CDR3 DNA reads TGTGCCAGCAGTTACGACCCCCCCCGGGGGGAACTGTTTTTT. Translation gives CASSYDPPRGELFF.

V is TRBV30 and J is TRBJ2-1; D is unclear. The CDR3 has 14 residues. Per the germline V gene, CDR1 is GTSNPN and CDR2 is SVGIG (reference sequence). The germline V and J ends were trimmed by 1 base and 9 bases, with 16 bases remaining between them. The CDR3 nucleotides are TGTGCCTGGAGTGCCCCGGCCCAATTAGCTGAGCAGTTCTTC. It translates to CAWSAPAQLAEQFF. Using reference TRBV30 and TRBJ2-1 for the parts outside the CDR3, the full variable domain is SQTIHQWPATLVQPVGSPLSLECTVEGTSNPNLYWYRQAAGRGLQLLFYSVGIGQISSEVPQNLSASRPQDRQFILSSKKLLLSDSGFYLCAWSAPAQLAEQFFGPGTRLTVL.

The genes are TRBV7-9 and TRBJ1-4; D unclear. Trimming shortened V by 6 bases and J by 11 bases, and 16 bases separated the two germline ends. Per the germline V gene, CDR1 is SEHNR and CDR2 is FQNEAQ (reference sequence). This CDR3 has 13 amino acids. CDR3 residues: CASRANNLSKLFF. CDR3 bases: TGTGCCAGCAGGGCCAACAACCTGTCCAAACTGTTTTTT.

This chain joins TRBV10-3 and TRBJ2-3, with TRBD2 as a possible D gene (6 bases). Germline CDR1 is ENHRY and CDR2 is SYGVKD. Trimming left V 7 bases short and J 0 bases short, with 23 bases between. This CDR3 has 18 residues. Written as DNA, the CDR3 is TGTGCCATCAAGTCTGGGGGTCTTAGCGGAGGGAGCACAGATACGCAGTATTTT. Protein sequence: CAIKSGGLSGGSTDTQYF.

CDR3 residues: CSVVKRGSNYGYTF. CDR3 bases: TGCAGCGTTGTTAAGCGGGGTTCCAACTATGGCTACACCTTC. The chain links TRBV29-1 to TRBJ1-2; D uncertain. V dropped 4 bases and J dropped 2 bases, with 14 bases sitting between them. The germline V gene has CDR1 SQVTM and CDR2 ANQGSEA. This CDR3 region has 14 residues.

There are a few counts of this clone. This chain connects TRBV5-1 to TRBJ2-3, with 8 bases lining up with TRBD1. The germline gives CDR1 SGHRS, CDR2 YFSETQ. The junction had 5 bases not matched to a gene; V was cut back by 2 bases and J by 3 bases. The CDR3 has 15 amino acids. In nucleotides, the CDR3 is TGCGCCAGCAGCTTTAGACAGGGGTGGACAGATACGCAGTATTTT. Amino acid sequence: CASSFRQGWTDTQYF.

The rearrangement links TRBV13 to TRBJ2-5; TRBD2 is a possible D gene (5 bases). The J call is uncertain, as TRBJ2-7 better fits the DNA end. This CDR3 comprises 13 residues. Germline V lookup: CDR1 PRHDT, CDR2 FYEKMQ (reference sequence). CDR3 sequence (DNA): TGTGCCAGCAGCTTACGGGATCAATACGAGCAGTACTTC. Translated, it gives CASSLRDQYEQYF.

V gene TRBV6-1 combines with J gene TRBJ2-7; TRBD1 agrees at 10 bases. V dropped 3 bases and J dropped 5; count of bases not matched to a gene: 4. Per germline, CDR1 MNHNS and CDR2 SASEGT. The CDR3 consists of 14 residues. Written as DNA, the CDR3 is TGTGCCAGCAGTGAGACAGGGGGCGTCGACGAGCAGTACTTC. Residues: CASSETGGVDEQYF.

The chain joins TRBV5-1 to TRBJ1-5; 8 bases are a match to TRBD1. The germline gives CDR1 SGHRS, CDR2 YFSETQ. With V trimmed by 1 base and J by 4 bases, 1 base remained unmatched. This CDR3 is 14 amino acids long. CDR3 in amino acids: CASSLTGGNQPQHF. The CDR3, as DNA: TGCGCCAGCAGCTTGACAGGGGGAAATCAGCCCCAGCATTTT.

This clone was seen more than once but under ten times. CDR3 region: CASSLLQGAYEQYF. Here the CDR3 DNA reads TGCGCCAGCAGCTTACTACAGGGGGCCTACGAGCAGTACTTC. V usage is TRBV5-1 and J usage is TRBJ2-7; the match to TRBD1 covers 8 bases. The CDR3 has 14 amino acids. Germline V lookup: CDR1 SGHRS, CDR2 YFSETQ. The junction had 3 bases not matched to a gene; V was cut back by 2 bases and J by 2 bases.